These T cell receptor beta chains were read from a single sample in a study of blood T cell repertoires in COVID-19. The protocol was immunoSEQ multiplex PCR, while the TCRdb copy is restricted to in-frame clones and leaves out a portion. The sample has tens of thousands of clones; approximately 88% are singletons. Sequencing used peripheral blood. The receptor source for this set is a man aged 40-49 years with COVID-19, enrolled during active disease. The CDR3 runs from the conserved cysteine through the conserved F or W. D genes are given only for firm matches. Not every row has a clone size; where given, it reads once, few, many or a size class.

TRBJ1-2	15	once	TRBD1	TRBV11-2	TGTGCCAGCAGCTTTGACGCAGGGGGCCTCTATGGCTACACCTTC	CASSFDAGGLYGYTF
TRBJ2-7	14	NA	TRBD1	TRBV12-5	TGTGCTAGTGGTTTGAGGGACAGTTCATCCGAGCAGTACTTC	CASGLRDSSSEQYF
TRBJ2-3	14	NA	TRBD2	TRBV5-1	TGCGCCAGCAGCATTAGCGGGATCACAGATACGCAGTATTTT	CASSISGITDTQYF
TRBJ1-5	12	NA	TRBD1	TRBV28	TGTGCCACCAGGGGGCCCAATCAGCCCCAGCATTTT	CATRGPNQPQHF
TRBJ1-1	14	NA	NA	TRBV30	TGTGCCTGGAGCGCCCTAGGAATTAACACTGAAGCTTTCTTT	CAWSALGINTEAFF
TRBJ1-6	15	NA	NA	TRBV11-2	TGTGCCAGCAGCGCCTCTACCGGACTCAATTCACCCCTCCACTTT	CASSASTGLNSPLHF
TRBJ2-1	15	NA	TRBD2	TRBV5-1	TGCGCCAGCAGCTTGGAAGCGGGGGGGCCGCTTGAGCAGTTCTTC	CASSLEAGGPLEQFF
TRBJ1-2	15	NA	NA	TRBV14	TGTGCCAGCAGCCGGAACAACAGGGAAAGGAGGGGCTACACCTTC	CASSRNNRERRGYTF
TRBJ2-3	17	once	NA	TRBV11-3	TGTGCCAGCAGCACCCGCCAGGCTAGCAGCAGCACAGATACGCAGTATTTT	CASSTRQASSSTDTQYF
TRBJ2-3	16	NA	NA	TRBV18	TGTGCCAGCTCACCAATTGCGGGTGGAAGCACAGATACGCAGTATTTT	CASSPIAGGSTDTQYF
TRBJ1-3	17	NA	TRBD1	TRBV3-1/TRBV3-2	TGTGCCAGCAGCCCTTACCGGGACAGGGGGCCCGGAAACACCATATATTTT	CASSPYRDRGPGNTIYF
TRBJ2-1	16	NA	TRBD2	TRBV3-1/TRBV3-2	TGTGCCAGCAGCCACTCTAGCGGGGGCGGTTACAATGAGCAGTTCTTC	CASSHSSGGGYNEQFF
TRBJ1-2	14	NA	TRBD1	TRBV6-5	TGTGCCAGCAGAAAGACAGGGGGCGACTATGGCTACACCTTC	CASRKTGGDYGYTF
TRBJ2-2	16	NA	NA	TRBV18	TGTGCCAGCTCACCCGAGAGGCGAGTGAACACCGGGGAGCTGTTTTTT	CASSPERRVNTGELFF
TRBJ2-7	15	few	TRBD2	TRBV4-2	TGTGCCAGCAGCCAAGAAGGGCTAGCGGACTACGAGCAGTACTTC	CASSQEGLADYEQYF
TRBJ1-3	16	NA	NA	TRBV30	TGTGCCTGGAGTTCCCGGGCAGGGCCAGGTGGAAACACCATATATTTT	CAWSSRAGPGGNTIYF
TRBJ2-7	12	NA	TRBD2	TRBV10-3	TGTGCCATCGGGGAGGGTTCTCCCGAGCAGTACTTC	CAIGEGSPEQYF
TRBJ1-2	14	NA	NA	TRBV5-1	TGCGCCAGCAGCTTGGAGAACAGGAACTATGGCTACACCTTC	CASSLENRNYGYTF
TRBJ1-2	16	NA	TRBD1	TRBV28	TGTGCCAGCAGTTTATCTGGACAGGGTTCGTTCTATGGCTACACCTTC	CASSLSGQGSFYGYTF
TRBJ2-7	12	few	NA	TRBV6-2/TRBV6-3	TGTGCCAGCAGTTACTCTGGCTCCCTGCAGTACTTC	CASSYSGSLQYF
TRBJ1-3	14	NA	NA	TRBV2	TGTGCCAGCAGTGAATCGGGGGTGCGGGGCACCATATATTTT	CASSESGVRGTIYF
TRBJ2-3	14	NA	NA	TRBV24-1	TGTGCCACCAGTGCGGCGGGCCCCACAGATACGCAGTATTTT	CATSAAGPTDTQYF
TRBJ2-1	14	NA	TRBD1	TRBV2	TGTGCCAGCAATATAGCCAGGGGGTACGATGAGCAGTTCTTC	CASNIARGYDEQFF
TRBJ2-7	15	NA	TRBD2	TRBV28	TGTGCCAGCAGTTTATGGCTAGCGGGGGGTGGCGAGCAGTACTTC	CASSLWLAGGGEQYF